This TCR beta chain was documented in a study of early T cells in non-severe SARS-CoV-2 infection (dated by TCRdb to the early 2020s). At the level of the whole study: Bulk RNA from unsorted whole blood was used for TCR sequencing, so alpha and beta chains could not be paired.

This clonotype was seen at least ten times. The specificity of this receptor is unknown. The sample holds no much larger clone one base away, and base qualities are not on file. The study was a case-control design nested within a healthcare worker cohort in London, UK, with weekly nasopharyngeal swab PCR tests and blood sampling. Healthcare workers were recruited during the week of the UK lockdown, between 23 and 31 March 2020, and followed weekly for up to roughly 15 weeks. The library was produced with 5' RACE. The instrument was a NextSeq 500. Unique molecular identifiers were attached to individual cDNA molecules in the TCR library protocol so that sequencing error and PCR bias could be corrected. TCR alpha and beta chains were both sequenced, and the abundances of alpha and beta sequences in each sample were closely correlated with each other. Processing in the source paper ran as follows. V gene, J gene and CDR3 annotation of TCR sequences was performed with Decombinator V4. Expanded TCRs were defined as changing significantly between any two time points under a Poisson model with p below 0.0001. TCR abundances were normalised to the total number of TCRs sequenced per sample and were expressed as counts per million. TRAV1-2 paired with TRAJ12, TRAJ20 or TRAJ33 defined MAIT TCRs, while TRAV10 paired with TRAJ18 defined iNKT TCRs. VDJdb, accessed 1 November 2021, was searched for CMV, EBV and SARS-CoV-2 annotated TCRs, excluding TCRs annotated for multiple antigens. TCRdb reprocessing: public reads trimmed at Q25 with fastp, clones called with MiXCR, in-frame beta chains kept. When rows share a CDR3 protein, they turn into one entry using the most common DNA and genes. TCRdb assigned the V and J calls; the authors' analysis was not used. This sample gives 53,000 or so distinct CDR3 sequences in total; around a tenth of them show up just once. Of the sample, about 8.3% falls within the top ten clones.

Broader findings and caveats from the paper: VDJdb matching was skewed toward anti-spike CD8 responses and likely underestimated virus-specific expansions, missing private and CD4 specificities.

CDR1 is given as SGHRS and CDR2 as YFSETQ, both from the germline V gene. Inclusive of the bounding cysteine and phenylalanine, the CDR3 is 17 residues long. The DNA shown is the 51-base CDR3, in frame from base 1. The junction shows trimming of 3 bases on V and 2 bases on J, plus 18 bases between the germline ends. The origin of this receptor is an adult who was a healthcare worker with PCR-confirmed SARS-CoV-2 infection or an uninfected control (not recorded which). Source material: whole blood. Recombination joined TRBV5-1 with TRBJ2-1, with a tentative D gene TRBD1 over 5 matching bases. The CDR3 protein: CASSSGASGPTYNEQFF. The DNA sequence reads TGCGCCAGCAGCTCTGGGGCCTCCGGGCCTACCTACAATGAGCAGTTCTTC.